This TCR beta chain stems from a study of cytomegalovirus exposure and HLA in healthy donors. Whole-study findings and limits: It was reported that TCR beta sequences correctly inferred the HLA-A and HLA-B alleles for most subjects.

Deletions cut 8 bases from V and 5 bases from J, with 15 bases between. This CDR3 has 14 residues. Germline CDR1 and CDR2: MNHEY and SMNVEV (reference sequence). The PCR contained 60 Vbeta and 13 Jbeta primers. The assay was immunoSEQ multiplex PCR, and TCRdb's table has in-frame clones only and misses some. The sample includes roughly 100,000 clones, roughly two thirds of them seen just once. Note on this clone: The antigen is undetermined.

The chain uses TRBV27 and TRBJ2-2; D might be TRBD2 (5 bases). The source of this sequence is a female donor in good health and CMV-seronegative. Material: PBMCs. The CDR3 spells CASSNRGNTGELFF. The CDR3 DNA reads TGTGCCAGCTCTAATCGGGGAAATACCGGGGAGCTGTTTTTT.